A selection of T cell receptor beta chains follows, all from one sample in a study of Ad26.COV2.S vaccination and SARS-CoV-2 variants. The assay was immunoSEQ multiplex PCR, and TCRdb's table has in-frame clones only and misses some. The sample contains some 410,000 clones, around 93% of which appear only once. This material consisted of peripheral blood, taken in a trial of Ad26.COV2.S vaccine versus placebo. The source of these receptors is a person aged 18 to 59 who received the Ad26.COV2.S COVID-19 vaccine or a placebo. CDR3s include the opening cysteine and the closing phenylalanine or tryptophan. The D gene is left open where the match is weak. Some rows mark clone size as missing; the rest say once, few, many or name a class of expanded clone.

cdr3_nt	cdr3_aa	j_call	clone_size	d_call	v_call
TGCGCCAGCAGCCCTCCTGTAACATACGAGCAGTACTTC	CASSPPVTYEQYF	TRBJ2-7	-	-	TRBV5-1
TGTGCCAGCAGTTCCCATCAGGGGGGTCGCTCCTACGAGCAGTACTTC	CASSSHQGGRSYEQYF	TRBJ2-7	-	-	TRBV6-2/TRBV6-3
TGTGCCAGCAGTGAACTTGGAACCTACAATGAGCAGTTCTTC	CASSELGTYNEQFF	TRBJ2-1	once	-	TRBV2
TGTGCCAGCAGCCAATTATATGTCAGGGACTACGAGCAGTACTTC	CASSQLYVRDYEQYF	TRBJ2-7	once	-	TRBV14
TGCAGCGTTTTGGGGCCTAGCTCCTACGAGCAGTACTTC	CSVLGPSSYEQYF	TRBJ2-7	-	-	TRBV29-1
TGTGCCAGCAGTTTACCCCTAGGGAACAATGAGCAGTTCTTC	CASSLPLGNNEQFF	TRBJ2-1	-	-	TRBV28
TGTGCCAGCAGCCGCTTGGACCGCTCTGGAAACACCATATATTTT	CASSRLDRSGNTIYF	TRBJ1-3	-	-	TRBV7-9
TGTGCCAGCAGCGCGGGGGCAGCCCAAGAGACCCAGTACTTC	CASSAGAAQETQYF	TRBJ2-5	-	-	TRBV7-8
TGTGCCAGCAGCTTGGTCGGGGGGGGTGTAGAGACCCAGTACTTC	CASSLVGGGVETQYF	TRBJ2-5	-	TRBD2	TRBV5-4
TGCGCCAGCAGTGACTCGGGACTAGCCGGCTCCTACAATGAGCAGTTCTTC	CASSDSGLAGSYNEQFF	TRBJ2-1	-	TRBD2	TRBV10-2
TGTGCCAGCAGCAGGACAGGGGGATATCAGCCCCAGCATTTT	CASSRTGGYQPQHF	TRBJ1-5	-	TRBD1	TRBV28
TGCGCCAGCAGTACAGGGGTTGGCACTGAAGCTTTCTTT	CASSTGVGTEAFF	TRBJ1-1	-	TRBD1	TRBV10-2
TGTGCCAGCAGCAGACAGGGGAAAACTGAAGCTTTCTTT	CASSRQGKTEAFF	TRBJ1-1	-	TRBD1	TRBV6-5
TGTGCCAGCAGCAAACTAGCGGGGGACTCCTACGAGCAGTACTTC	CASSKLAGDSYEQYF	TRBJ2-7	-	TRBD2	TRBV7-9
TGTGCCAGCTCACCACCGAACACCGGGGAGCTGTTTTTT	CASSPPNTGELFF	TRBJ2-2	-	-	TRBV18
TGTGCCAGCAGTGAGCGGACTAGCGGGGGGGCGGGTTTTCAGGGTACGCAGTATTTT	CASSERTSGGAGFQGTQYF	TRBJ2-3	-	TRBD2	TRBV6-1
TGTGCCAGCCGCCCCCATTGGGGGCTAGGTATGAACACTGAAGCTTTCTTT	CASRPHWGLGMNTEAFF	TRBJ1-1	-	-	TRBV7-9
TGTGCCAGCAACTACAGGGGGCGCAGGGGCAATCAGCCCCAGCATTTT	CASNYRGRRGNQPQHF	TRBJ1-5	-	-	TRBV21-1
TGTGCCAGCAGCCAAGAGGGGGGCGCGGCAAATGGCTACACCTTC	CASSQEGGAANGYTF	TRBJ1-2	-	-	TRBV3-1/TRBV3-2
TGTGCCAGCTCACGGACTATCGGGACAGGGGCCCCTTTGTACGAGCAGTACTTC	CASSRTIGTGAPLYEQYF	TRBJ2-7	-	TRBD1	TRBV18
TGTGCCAGCAGTTTCCTCCGCATCGGCGGTTCCTCTAACACCGGGGAGCTGTTTTTT	CASSFLRIGGSSNTGELFF	TRBJ2-2	-	-	TRBV28
TGCGCCAGCAGCCAGGGGAGGACCAGAAACTATGGCTACACCTTC	CASSQGRTRNYGYTF	TRBJ1-2	-	-	TRBV4-3
TGCGCCAGCAGCGGAGGTAGCTCTGGAAACACCATATATTTT	CASSGGSSGNTIYF	TRBJ1-3	-	-	TRBV5-1
TGTGCCAGCAGACAAGAACAGGGAGGGGAGCTGTTTTTT	CASRQEQGGELFF	TRBJ2-2	once	-	TRBV2
TGTGCCAGCTCCCCCATCCTCGAGGGAACGCACGAGCAGTACTTC	CASSPILEGTHEQYF	TRBJ2-7	-	-	TRBV18
TGTGCCAGCAGCTTGGGGGGGGGCGAGGATCAATACTTC	CASSLGGGEDQYF	TRBJ2-5	-	-	TRBV5-4
TGTGCCTGGAGCGCCACGAACCAAAACTACGAGCAGTACTTC	CAWSATNQNYEQYF	TRBJ2-7	once	-	TRBV30
TGTGCCAGTAGTATCCGGAGCGCTTCACCCCTCCACTTT	CASSIRSASPLHF	TRBJ1-6	-	-	TRBV19
TGTGCCATCAGTGAGGGCGGGGGTACCTACGAGCAGTACTTC	CAISEGGGTYEQYF	TRBJ2-7	-	TRBD2	TRBV10-3
TGCAGCGTTTCGGACAGGGGCAATCAGCCCCAGCATTTT	CSVSDRGNQPQHF	TRBJ1-5	-	TRBD1	TRBV29-1
TGTGCCAGCAGCGCCCAACAAGGGAACACTGAAGCTTTCTTT	CASSAQQGNTEAFF	TRBJ1-1	once	-	TRBV9
TGTGCCAGCAGTGACTCGTTTCCTAGGGACAGGGTGGGCCCCAACTTAGAAAAACTGTTTTTT	CASSDSFPRDRVGPNLEKLFF	TRBJ1-4	-	TRBD1	TRBV6-4
TGTGCCACAAGAGGGCGAACGTGGGAAAAACTGTTTTTT	CATRGRTWEKLFF	TRBJ1-4	once	-	TRBV28
TGTGCCAGCAGCTTTTTCGGCGAAGCTTTCTTT	CASSFFGEAFF	TRBJ1-1	-	-	TRBV7-2
TGTGCCACCAGCAGAGATATGGGGACTAGCGGGGGGCTCGCCAAAAACATTCAGTACTTC	CATSRDMGTSGGLAKNIQYF	TRBJ2-4	-	TRBD2	TRBV15
TGTGCCAGCAGCTTGGCAAATGGTGGCTACACCTTC	CASSLANGGYTF	TRBJ1-2	-	-	TRBV5-4
TGTGCCAGCAGCTTGGCCGGGGCGGGAACTAGCACAGATACGCAGTATTTT	CASSLAGAGTSTDTQYF	TRBJ2-3	-	-	TRBV5-8
TGTGCCAGCAGCTTAAACAGGGGACAGCCCCAGCATTTT	CASSLNRGQPQHF	TRBJ1-5	-	TRBD1	TRBV11-2
TGCGCCAGCAGCCAAGTTCTTTTTTCAGGTTCTTATCAGCCCCAGCATTTT	CASSQVLFSGSYQPQHF	TRBJ1-5	-	-	TRBV4-3
TGCGCCAGCAGCCAAGATCCAGACAGGGGAACGTTTAATGAAAAACTGTTTTTT	CASSQDPDRGTFNEKLFF	TRBJ1-4	-	TRBD1	TRBV4-3